This TCR beta chain was captured by sequencing in a study of monozygotic twins with inflammatory bowel disease. As regards this clonotype: Its antigen remains unidentified.

Findings and limits, study-wide: IBD patients share fewer clonotypes with other people than healthy twins do, especially with disease activity. On the inverse Simpson index, IBD patients scored lower for TCRbeta diversity than healthy co-twins.

TCRdb reprocessed the 5' RACE reads and keeps a single row for each CDR3 protein, giving no DNA. This sample's table has some 150,000 distinct CDR3 sequences. After skipping T cell sorting, the authors isolated total RNA from whole blood. This CDR3 comprises 14 residues. CDR1 and CDR2 from the germline V gene are DFQATT and SNEGSKA (reference sequence). The chain links TRBV20-1 to TRBJ2-2; TCRdb's assignment of TRBD1 cannot be checked, as there is no DNA. The sample was blood. The receptor was isolated from a human donor with ulcerative colitis or Crohn's disease, or a healthy co-twin of an affected twin (not recorded which). This CDR3 reads CSADSVENTGELFF.